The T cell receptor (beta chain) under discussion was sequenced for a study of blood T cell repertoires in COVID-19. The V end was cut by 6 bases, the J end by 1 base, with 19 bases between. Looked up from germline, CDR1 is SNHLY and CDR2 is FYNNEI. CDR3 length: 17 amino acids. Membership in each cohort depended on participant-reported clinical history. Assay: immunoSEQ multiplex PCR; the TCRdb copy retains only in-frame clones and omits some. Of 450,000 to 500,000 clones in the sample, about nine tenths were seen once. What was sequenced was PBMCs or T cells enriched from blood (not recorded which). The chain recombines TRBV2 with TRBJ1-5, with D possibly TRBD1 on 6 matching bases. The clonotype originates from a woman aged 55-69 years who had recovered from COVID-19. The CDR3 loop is CASSSPVGRGSNQPQHF. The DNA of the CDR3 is TGTGCCAGCAGCAGCCCCGTAGGCAGGGGAAGCAATCAGCCCCAGCATTTT.